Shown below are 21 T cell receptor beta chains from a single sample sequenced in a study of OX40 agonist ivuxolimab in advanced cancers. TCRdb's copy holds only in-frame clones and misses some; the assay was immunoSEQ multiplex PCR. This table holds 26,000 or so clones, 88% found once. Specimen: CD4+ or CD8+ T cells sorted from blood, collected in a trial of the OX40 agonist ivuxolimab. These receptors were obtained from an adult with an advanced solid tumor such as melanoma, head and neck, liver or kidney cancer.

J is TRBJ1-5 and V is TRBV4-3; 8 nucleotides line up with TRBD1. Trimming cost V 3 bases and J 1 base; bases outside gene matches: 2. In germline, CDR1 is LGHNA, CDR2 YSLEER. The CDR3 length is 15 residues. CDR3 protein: CASSQYRGSNQPQHF. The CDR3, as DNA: TGCGCCAGCAGCCAGTACAGGGGGAGCAATCAGCCCCAGCATTTT.

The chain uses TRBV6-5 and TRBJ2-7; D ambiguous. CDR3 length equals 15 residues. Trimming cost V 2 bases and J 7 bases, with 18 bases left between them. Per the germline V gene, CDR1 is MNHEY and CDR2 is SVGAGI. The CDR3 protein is CASSYTAAPSSEQYF. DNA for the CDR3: TGTGCCAGCAGTTACACAGCCGCACCGAGCAGTGAGCAGTACTTC.

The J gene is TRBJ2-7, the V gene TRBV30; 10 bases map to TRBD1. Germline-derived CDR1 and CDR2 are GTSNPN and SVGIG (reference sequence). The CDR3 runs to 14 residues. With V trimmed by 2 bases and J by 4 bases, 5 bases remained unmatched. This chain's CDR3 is CAWSFGTGDYEQYF. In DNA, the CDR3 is TGTGCCTGGAGTTTTGGGACAGGGGATTACGAGCAGTACTTC.

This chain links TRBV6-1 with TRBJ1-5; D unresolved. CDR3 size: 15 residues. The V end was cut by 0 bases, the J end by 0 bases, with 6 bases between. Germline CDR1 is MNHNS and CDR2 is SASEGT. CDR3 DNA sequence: TGTGCCAGCAGTGAAGCGGCGGTTAGCAATCAGCCCCAGCATTTT. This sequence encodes CASSEAAVSNQPQHF.

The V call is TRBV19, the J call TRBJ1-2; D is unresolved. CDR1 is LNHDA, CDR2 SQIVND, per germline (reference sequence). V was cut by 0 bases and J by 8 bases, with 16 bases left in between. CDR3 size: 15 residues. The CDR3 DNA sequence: TGTGCCAGTAGTATAGATCGGGGAGGGCACTTCGGCTACACCTTC. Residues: CASSIDRGGHFGYTF. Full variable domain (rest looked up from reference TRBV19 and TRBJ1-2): DGGITQSPKYLFRKEGQNVTLSCEQNLNHDAMYWYRQDPGQGLRLIYYSQIVNDFQKGDIAEGYSVSREKKESFPLTVTSAQKNPTAFYLCASSIDRGGHFGYTFGSGTRLTVV.

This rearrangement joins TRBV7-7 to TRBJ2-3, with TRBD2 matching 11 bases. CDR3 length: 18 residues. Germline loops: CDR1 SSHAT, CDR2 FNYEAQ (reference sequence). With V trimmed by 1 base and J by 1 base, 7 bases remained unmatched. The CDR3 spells CASSLVATSGSGTDTQYF. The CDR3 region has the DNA TGTGCCAGCAGCTTAGTAGCTACTAGCGGGAGCGGCACAGATACGCAGTATTTT.

In nucleotides, the CDR3 is TGTGCCAGCAGTTACTCGACTCAGACCATTTATGGCTACACCTTC. Amino acids: CASSYSTQTIYGYTF. The chain is built from TRBV6-5 and TRBJ1-2; no firm D call. The CDR3 loop spans 15 amino acids. The V and J ends lost 0 bases and 5 bases respectively, with 13 bases between them. Germline V gene sequence: CDR1 MNHEY, CDR2 SVGAGI.

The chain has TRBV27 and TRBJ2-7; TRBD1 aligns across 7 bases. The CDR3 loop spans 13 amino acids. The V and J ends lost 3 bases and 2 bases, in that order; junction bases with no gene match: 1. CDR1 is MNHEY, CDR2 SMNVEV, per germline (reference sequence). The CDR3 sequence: CASSFGTAYEQYF. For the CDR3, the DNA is TGTGCCAGCAGTTTCGGGACAGCCTACGAGCAGTACTTC.

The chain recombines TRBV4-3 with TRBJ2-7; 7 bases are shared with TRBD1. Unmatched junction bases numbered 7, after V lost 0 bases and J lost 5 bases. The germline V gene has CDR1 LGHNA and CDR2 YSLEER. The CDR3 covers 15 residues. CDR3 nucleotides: TGCGCCAGCAGCCAAGATCGTGGACAGGCGGACGAGCAGTACTTC. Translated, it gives CASSQDRGQADEQYF.

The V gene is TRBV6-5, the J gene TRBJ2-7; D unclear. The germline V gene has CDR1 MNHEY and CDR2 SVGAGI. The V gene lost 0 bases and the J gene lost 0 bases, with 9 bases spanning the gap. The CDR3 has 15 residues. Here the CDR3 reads CASSYSEAYSYEQYF. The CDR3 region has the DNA TGTGCCAGCAGTTACTCCGAGGCATACTCCTACGAGCAGTACTTC.

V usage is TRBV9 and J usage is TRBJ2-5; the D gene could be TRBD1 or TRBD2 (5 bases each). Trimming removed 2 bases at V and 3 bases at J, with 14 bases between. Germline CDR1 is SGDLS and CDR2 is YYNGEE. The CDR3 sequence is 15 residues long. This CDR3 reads CASSVWGLGEETQYF. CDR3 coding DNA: TGTGCCAGCAGCGTCTGGGGTTTGGGGGAAGAGACCCAGTACTTC.

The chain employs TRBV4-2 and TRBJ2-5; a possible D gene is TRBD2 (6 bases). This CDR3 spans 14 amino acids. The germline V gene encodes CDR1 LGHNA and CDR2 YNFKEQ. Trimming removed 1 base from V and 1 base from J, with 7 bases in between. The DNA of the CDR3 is TGTGCCAGCAGCCAAGGTAGCGGCCAAGAGACCCAGTACTTC. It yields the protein CASSQGSGQETQYF.

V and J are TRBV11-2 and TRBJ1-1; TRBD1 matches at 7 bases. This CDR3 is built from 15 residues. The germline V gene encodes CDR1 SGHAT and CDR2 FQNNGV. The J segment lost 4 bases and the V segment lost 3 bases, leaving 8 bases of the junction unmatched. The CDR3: CASSLERGQVTEAFF. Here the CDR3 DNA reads TGTGCCAGCAGCTTGGAGAGGGGGCAGGTCACTGAAGCTTTCTTT.

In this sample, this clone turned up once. The CDR3 spells CASSHRVSGNTIYF. DNA of the CDR3: TGTGCCAGCAGCCATCGTGTATCTGGAAACACCATATATTTT. The chain couples TRBV5-6 to TRBJ1-3; the D is unclear. Germline V gene lookup returns CDR1 SGHDT and CDR2 YYEEEE. V dropped 4 bases and J dropped 1 base, with 9 bases sitting between them. The CDR3 has 14 amino acids.

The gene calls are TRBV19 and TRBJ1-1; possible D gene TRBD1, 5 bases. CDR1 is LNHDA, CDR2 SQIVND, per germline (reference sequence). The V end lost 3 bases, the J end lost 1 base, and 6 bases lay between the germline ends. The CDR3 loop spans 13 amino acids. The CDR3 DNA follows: TGTGCCAGTAGTATGGGGGGGAACACTGAAGCTTTCTTT. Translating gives CASSMGGNTEAFF.

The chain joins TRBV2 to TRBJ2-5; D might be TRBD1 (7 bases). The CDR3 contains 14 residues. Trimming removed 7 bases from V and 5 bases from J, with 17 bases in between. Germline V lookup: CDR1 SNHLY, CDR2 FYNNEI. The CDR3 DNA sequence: TGTGCCAGCACTGACAGGGACTGGAAGGAGACCCAGTACTTC. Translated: CASTDRDWKETQYF.

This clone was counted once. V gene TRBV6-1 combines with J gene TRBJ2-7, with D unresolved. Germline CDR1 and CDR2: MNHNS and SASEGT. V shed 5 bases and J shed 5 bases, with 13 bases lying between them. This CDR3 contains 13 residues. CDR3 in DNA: TGTGCCAGCAGTTCTCCCCCTGAGGACGAGCAGTACTTC. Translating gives CASSSPPEDEQYF.

Written as DNA, the CDR3 is TGTGCCAGCAACCCTGGGACAGGGAGATGGGATACGCAGTATTTT. It specifies CASNPGTGRWDTQYF. The genes are TRBV9 and TRBJ2-3; 9 nucleotides match TRBD1. V lost 6 bases, J lost 6 bases, and 11 bases stayed unmatched. CDR3 size: 15 residues. The germline gives CDR1 SGDLS, CDR2 YYNGEE.

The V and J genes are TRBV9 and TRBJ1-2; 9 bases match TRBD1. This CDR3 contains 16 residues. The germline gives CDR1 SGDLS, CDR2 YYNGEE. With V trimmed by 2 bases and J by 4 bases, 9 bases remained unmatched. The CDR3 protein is CASSVDDRGGSYGYTF. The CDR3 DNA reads TGTGCCAGCAGCGTGGATGACAGGGGGGGTTCCTATGGCTACACCTTC.

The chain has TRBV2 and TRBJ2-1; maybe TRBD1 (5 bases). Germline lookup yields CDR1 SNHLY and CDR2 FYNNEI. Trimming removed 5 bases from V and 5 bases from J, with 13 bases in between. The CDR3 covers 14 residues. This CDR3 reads CASSSPQGNNEQFF. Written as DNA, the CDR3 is TGTGCCAGCAGTTCCCCCCAGGGAAACAATGAGCAGTTCTTC.

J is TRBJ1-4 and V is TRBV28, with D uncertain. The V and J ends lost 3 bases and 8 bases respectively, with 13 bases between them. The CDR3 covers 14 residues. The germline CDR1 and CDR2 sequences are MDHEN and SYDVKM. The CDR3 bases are TGTGCCAGCAGTTTTTTATGGGTCAGGGAAAAACTGTTTTTT. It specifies CASSFLWVREKLFF.